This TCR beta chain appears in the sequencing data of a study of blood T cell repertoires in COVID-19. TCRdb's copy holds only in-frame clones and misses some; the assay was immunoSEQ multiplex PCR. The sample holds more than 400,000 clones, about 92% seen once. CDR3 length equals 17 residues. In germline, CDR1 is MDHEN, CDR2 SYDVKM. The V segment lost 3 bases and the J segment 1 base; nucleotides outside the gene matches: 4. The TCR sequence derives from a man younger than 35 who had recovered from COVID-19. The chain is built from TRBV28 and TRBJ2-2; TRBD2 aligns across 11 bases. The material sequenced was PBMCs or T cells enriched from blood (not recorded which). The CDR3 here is CASSFGSGGENTGELFF. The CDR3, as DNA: TGTGCCAGCAGTTTCGGTAGCGGGGGGGAGAACACCGGGGAGCTGTTTTTT.